Listed here is a single T cell receptor beta chain. Antigen specificity is unknown. This sample stems from a study of cytomegalovirus exposure and HLA in healthy donors. Whole-study findings and limits: A previous analysis found most TCR beta V segments productive roughly 87% or roughly 30% of the time. A later analysis showed TCR association rates differing by HLA locus, peaking at DRB1 and lowest at HLA-C. The authors listed some 160 TCR beta chains as cytomegalovirus-associated.

The PCR had 60 Vbeta and 13 Jbeta primers. Authors' methods: Among the unique TCR beta chains that a later analysis counted, 75 million to 85 million in all, about 11 million were shared. The method was immunoSEQ multiplex PCR; TCRdb's version includes in-frame clones alone and lacks a portion of them. The V and J calls and clone size are taken from that table; D and trimming were inferred from the DNA. The profile covers around 64,000 clones, with 85% appearing a single time and roughly a tenth taken by the ten largest. Sequencing was done on a sample of PBMCs. The sequence came from a female donor in good health and CMV-seronegative.

Written as DNA, the CDR3 is TGTGCCAGCGGCCCTGACGGAGCCTACGAGCAGTACTTC. As protein: CASGPDGAYEQYF. This rearrangement joins TRBV28 to TRBJ2-5; D call uncertain. The DNA end lines up better with TRBJ2-7; the J call may be wrong. Per germline, CDR1 MDHEN and CDR2 SYDVKM. The length of the CDR3 is 13 residues.